This TCR beta chain was sequenced during a study of blood T cells in healthy people across ages. Broader study findings: Long-lived donors had more naive CD4+ cells and higher diversity than aged donors. Possibly, changes in expanded clonotypes were confounded because donor CMV status was unknown.

Germline V gene sequence: CDR1 MDHEN, CDR2 SYDVKM. CDR3 length: 13 residues. Of note for this clonotype: Antigen specificity is unknown. One end of the junction does not line up with germline, which may come from a read error.

With a J-beta primer mix and a sample-barcoded 5' primer, a second PCR ran about 7 to 12 cycles. Sequencing recovered at least 2.5 million CDR3-containing paired-end reads from each sample. One entry per CDR3 protein results from TCRdb running MiXCR on the 5' RACE reads. The sample contains around 1.5 million distinct CDR3 sequences, 30% to 35% of which appear only once. Every sample yielded at least 6.5 million isolated PBMCs. This TCR was recovered from a young woman in good health. The sample taken for sequencing was blood. The V call is TRBV28, the J call TRBJ1-1; 7 positions agree with TRBD1. CDR3 bases: TGTGCCAGCAGTTTAGGAGGGGGCACTGAAACTTTCTTT. It codes for CASSLGGGTETFF.